The present entry profiles one TCR beta chain with its context. The antigen remains unidentified. This sample is part of a study of a mutant IDH1 vaccine in newly diagnosed glioma. The assay was immunoSEQ multiplex PCR, and TCRdb's table has in-frame clones only and misses some. The sample has about 36,000 clones, roughly 76% seen once; the top ten hold over 10%. Specified time point: week 5, during vaccination. Vaccine doses each comprised 300 ug of mutant IDH1 20-mer peptide, with topical imiquimod. The CDR3 extends over 15 amino acids. V lost 8 bases to trimming and J lost 5 bases; unmatched junction nucleotides: 11. Germline loops: CDR1 WSHSY, CDR2 SAAADI.

The sample was PBMCs, taken from a glioma patient whose treatment included an IDH1 peptide vaccine. The V gene is TRBV10-2, the J gene TRBJ2-2; 7 bases fit TRBD1. The TCR sequence derives from a middle-aged man with glioma. As DNA, the CDR3 is TGCGCCAGCTGTACCGGGACAGCGTGGACCGGGGAGCTGTTTTTT. Translating it yields CASCTGTAWTGELFF.